The 20 T cell receptor beta chains below were found in one sample sequenced in a study of identical twins. TCRdb reanalysed the 5' RACE reads using MiXCR and keeps one entry per CDR3 protein. The table includes around 280,000 distinct CDR3 sequences, approximately 8% detected once. These same data were also listed under a study on yellow fever vaccine responses in identical twins.

Sequencing used memory (CD45RO+) T cells sorted from blood. Source of these receptors: a woman aged 18-30 years in good health.

This clonotype was counted at least ten times. This chain joins TRBV6-1 and TRBJ2-1; D is tentatively TRBD1 or TRBD2 (6 bases each). The V end lost 10 bases, the J end lost 3 bases, and 16 bases lay between the germline ends. The CDR3 is 14 amino acids. Germline V gene lookup returns CDR1 MNHNS and CDR2 SASEGT. CDR3 bases: TGTGCCATCATAGGGGGACTTTACTACAATGAGCAGTTCTTC. Its protein product is CAIIGGLYYNEQFF.

V usage is TRBV12-3 or TRBV12-4 and J usage is TRBJ2-7; 14 nucleotides align to TRBD2. CDR3 length: 14 residues. Trimming at V came to 5 bases and at J to 6 bases, leaving 3 bases not matched to a gene. The CDR3 bases are TGTGCCAGCAGTGGGACTAGCGGGAGCCGCGAGCAGTACTTC. It specifies CASSGTSGSREQYF.

V and J are TRBV20-1 and TRBJ2-2; D not resolved. Looked up from germline, CDR1 is DFQATT and CDR2 is SNEGSKA (reference sequence). This CDR3 comprises 15 residues. The V and J ends lost 5 bases and 2 bases respectively, with 15 bases between them. The CDR3 reads CSAPSRAINTGELFF. CDR3 nucleotides: TGCAGTGCTCCCTCCCGGGCCATAAACACCGGGGAGCTGTTTTTT.

In this sample, this clonotype is medium-sized. The chain has TRBV6-4 and TRBJ2-2, with TRBD1 matching 8 bases. This CDR3 is built from 14 residues. CDR1 is MRHNA and CDR2 is SNTAGT in the germline V gene. V lost 9 bases to trimming and J lost 3 bases; unmatched junction nucleotides: 6. The CDR3 nucleotides read TGTGCCAGTCGACAGGGGTCGGACACCGGGGAGCTGTTTTTT. Its translation is CASRQGSDTGELFF.

In this sample, this clonotype turned up many times. The chain recombines TRBV19 with TRBJ1-1; possibly TRBD1 for D (5 bases). Trimming removed 3 bases from V and 2 bases from J, with 7 bases in between. This CDR3 region has 13 residues. CDR1 is LNHDA and CDR2 is SQIVND in the germline V gene (reference sequence). CDR3 DNA: TGTGCCAGTAGTATGGGGGGTAACACTGAAGCTTTCTTT. This encodes CASSMGGNTEAFF.

V and J are TRBV25-1 and TRBJ1-5; a weak D match, TRBD1 (6 bases). Germline V gene sequence: CDR1 MGHDK, CDR2 SYGVNS. V was shortened by 5 bases and J by 3 bases, with 11 bases between the two germline ends. CDR3 length: 14 residues. The chain's CDR3 is CASSPQGNNQPQHF. The DNA for the CDR3 is TGTGCCAGCAGTCCACAGGGAAACAATCAGCCCCAGCATTTT.

The genes are TRBV6-4 and TRBJ1-1, with TRBD1 matching over 9 bases. The CDR3 is 16 residues long. The V gene end was trimmed by 6 bases and the J gene end by 1 base; junction bases not matched to a gene: 9. The germline V gene has CDR1 MRHNA and CDR2 SNTAGT. The CDR3, as DNA: TGTGCCAGCAGCGCGGGACAGGGCATGGGGAACACTGAAGCTTTCTTT. It yields the protein CASSAGQGMGNTEAFF.

This clonotype was seen many times. The V call is TRBV4-2, the J call TRBJ2-1; 8 positions agree with TRBD2. This CDR3 is built from 17 residues. Germline V gives CDR1 LGHNA, CDR2 YNFKEQ. J lost 5 bases, V lost 0 bases, and 9 bases had no gene match. The CDR3 is CASSQDVYRGGHNEQFF. The CDR3 nucleotides read TGTGCCAGCAGCCAAGATGTTTATCGGGGGGGTCACAATGAGCAGTTCTTC.

This clonotype was found many times. The CDR3 sequence: CASSDRQGSFVAGYTF. Written as DNA, the CDR3 is TGCGCCAGCAGTGATAGACAGGGGTCTTTCGTTGCTGGCTACACCTTC. J is TRBJ1-2 and V is TRBV10-2; 8 nucleotides line up with TRBD1. The CDR3 sequence is 16 residues long. Looked up from germline, CDR1 is WSHSY and CDR2 is SAAADI. V lost 3 bases to trimming and J lost 7 bases; unmatched junction nucleotides: 13.

The chain links TRBV10-3 to TRBJ1-2; D is uncertain. CDR1 is ENHRY, CDR2 SYGVKD, per germline. V dropped 0 bases and J dropped 8 bases, with 16 bases sitting between them. The CDR3 spans 15 residues. The DNA for the CDR3 is TGTGCCATCAGTGAGTCCCCAGACGGAAGGACGGGCTACACCTTC. As protein: CAISESPDGRTGYTF.

This clonotype was seen repeatedly, ten times or more. The CDR3 spells CASSSSGANVLTF. The CDR3 nucleotides read TGTGCCAGCAGTTCCTCTGGGGCCAACGTCCTGACTTTC. This chain links TRBV12-3 or TRBV12-4 with TRBJ2-6; D not certain. The CDR3 extends over 13 amino acids. V was cut by 4 bases and J by 0 bases, with 1 base left in between.

This clonotype was counted at least ten times. This sequence joins TRBV3-1 and TRBJ1-5; perhaps TRBD1 as D (5 bases). CDR3 size: 13 residues. The germline gives CDR1 LGHDT, CDR2 YNNKEL (reference sequence). With 5 bases removed from V and 2 bases from J, the gap between germline ends came to 7 bases. CDR3 DNA: TGTGCCAGCAGCGGGACTCGCAATCAGCCCCAGCATTTT. Residues: CASSGTRNQPQHF.

This clonotype was recorded at least ten times. The chain has TRBV6-1 and TRBJ1-4; D might be TRBD1 (5 bases). The CDR3 runs to 13 residues. V gave up 6 bases and J gave up 3 bases, with 8 bases separating them. Germline assignment: CDR1 MNHNS and CDR2 SASEGT. CDR3 sequence (DNA): TGTGCCAGCAGACAGGAAGCTAATGAAAAACTGTTTTTT. Translating it yields CASRQEANEKLFF.

V and J are TRBV20-1 and TRBJ2-7, with 7 nucleotides matching TRBD2. Germline V gives CDR1 DFQATT, CDR2 SNEGSKA (reference sequence). The ends lost 5 bases at V and 1 base at J; junction bases unmatched: 2. The CDR3 runs 12 residues. CDR3: CSAERGSYEQYF. The CDR3 coding sequence is TGCAGTGCTGAGCGGGGATCCTACGAGCAGTACTTC.

This chain joins TRBV7-9 and TRBJ1-3; D is unclear. Germline CDR1 reads SEHNR; CDR2 reads FQNEAQ (reference sequence). The CDR3 spans 15 residues. The V gene lost 0 bases and the J gene lost 3 bases, with 9 bases spanning the gap. CDR3 bases: TGTGCCAGCAGCTTAGCGCCGGGTGTTGGAAACACCATATATTTT. Translating it yields CASSLAPGVGNTIYF.

This clonotype was counted only a few times. The chain is built from TRBV20-1 and TRBJ1-2; the match to TRBD1 covers 9 bases. CDR1 and CDR2 from the germline V gene are DFQATT and SNEGSKA (reference sequence). The CDR3 has 13 amino acids. V was pared by 5 bases and J by 8 bases, with 9 bases of the junction left unmatched. CDR3 protein: CSALGTGLRGYTF. For the CDR3, the DNA is TGCAGTGCTTTGGGGACAGGGTTGCGGGGCTACACCTTC.

In its sample, this clonotype was seen many times. The rearrangement joins TRBV5-6 to TRBJ2-5; D is unclear. The CDR3 sequence is 12 residues long. CDR1 and CDR2 (germline): SGHDT, YYEEEE. Trimming left V 0 bases short and J 9 bases short, with 9 bases between. CDR3 nucleotides: TGTGCCAGCAGCTTGGTCCTGGGCGCCCAGTACTTC. Residues: CASSLVLGAQYF.

This clonotype was counted many times. V and J are TRBV11-2 and TRBJ2-2; the match to TRBD2 covers 12 bases. With V trimmed by 6 bases and J by 8 bases, 10 bases remained unmatched. CDR1 SGHAT and CDR2 FQNNGV come from the germline V gene. This CDR3 region has 16 residues. In nucleotides, the CDR3 is TGTGCCAGCAGACCTACTAGCGGGAGGTCCGCTGGGGAGCTGTTTTTT. Translation gives CASRPTSGRSAGELFF.

V usage is TRBV10-3 and J usage is TRBJ1-5; tentative D call: TRBD1 (5 bases). The V end lost 4 bases, the J end lost 0 bases, and 13 bases lay between the germline ends. CDR3 length: 16 residues. CDR1 and CDR2 (germline): ENHRY, SYGVKD. The CDR3 loop is CAISVGQGNSNQPQHF. In DNA, the CDR3 is TGTGCCATCAGTGTGGGCCAGGGAAATAGCAATCAGCCCCAGCATTTT.

The chain recombines TRBV27 with TRBJ2-2, with 15 bases matching TRBD2. This CDR3 has 21 residues. Germline CDR1 reads MNHEY; CDR2 reads SMNVEV (reference sequence). With V trimmed by 6 bases and J by 3 bases, 17 bases remained unmatched. The CDR3 spells CASSITGWTSGGAMDTGELFF. DNA of the CDR3: TGTGCCAGCAGCATTACAGGGTGGACTAGCGGGGGGGCCATGGACACCGGGGAGCTGTTTTTT.